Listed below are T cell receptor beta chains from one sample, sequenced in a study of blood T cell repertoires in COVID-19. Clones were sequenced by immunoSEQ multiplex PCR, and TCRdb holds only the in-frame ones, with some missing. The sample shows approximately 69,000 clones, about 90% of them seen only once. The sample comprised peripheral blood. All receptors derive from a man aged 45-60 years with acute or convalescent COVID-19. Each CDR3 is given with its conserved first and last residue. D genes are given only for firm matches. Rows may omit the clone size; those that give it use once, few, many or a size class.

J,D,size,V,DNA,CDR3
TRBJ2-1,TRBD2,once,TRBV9,TGTGCCAGCAGCGTAGGTACGGGAGGGGCAAATGAGCAGTTCTTC,CASSVGTGGANEQFF
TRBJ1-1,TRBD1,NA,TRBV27,TGTGCCAGCAGCCCTCTTGGGACAGGGGGAACTGAAGCTTTCTTT,CASSPLGTGGTEAFF
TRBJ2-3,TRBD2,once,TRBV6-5,TGTGCCAGCAGTTACGGAGCGGGAGGCGGTACAGATACGCAGTATTTT,CASSYGAGGGTDTQYF
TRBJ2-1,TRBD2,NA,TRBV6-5,TGTGCCAGCAGTTCTCGACTAGCGGGAGGCGTCGGTGAGCAGTTCTTC,CASSSRLAGGVGEQFF
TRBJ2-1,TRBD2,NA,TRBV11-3,TGTGCCAGCAGCTTAAGGACTAGCTCCTACAATGAGCAGTTCTTC,CASSLRTSSYNEQFF
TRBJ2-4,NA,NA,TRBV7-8,TGTGCCAGCAGCCCTAACTCAGAGCGGATACTAGCCAAAAACATTCAGTACTTC,CASSPNSERILAKNIQYF
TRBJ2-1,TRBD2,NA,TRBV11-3,TGTGCCAGCAGCTTAGTCGGGACTAGCGGGAGAGGTGAGCAGTTCTTC,CASSLVGTSGRGEQFF
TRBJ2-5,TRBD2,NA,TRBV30,TGTGCCTGGAGTGTTTTAGCGGGGGGGGGACAAGAGACCCAGTACTTC,CAWSVLAGGGQETQYF
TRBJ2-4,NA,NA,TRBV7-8,TGTGCCAGCAGCTCGTCGACAGGAAACATTCAGTACTTC,CASSSSTGNIQYF
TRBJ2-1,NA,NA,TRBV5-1,TGCGCCAGCAGCTCCACCCCCGGTGGAATAGCGCGATACAATGAGCAGTTCTTC,CASSSTPGGIARYNEQFF
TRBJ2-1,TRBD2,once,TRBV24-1,TGTGCCACCAGTGACTCTACTAGCGGGAGGGCCAAATCCTACAATGAGCAGTTCTTC,CATSDSTSGRAKSYNEQFF
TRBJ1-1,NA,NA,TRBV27,TGTGCCAGCCGTGAGAGGGGGGGGGACACTGAAGCTTTCTTT,CASRERGGDTEAFF
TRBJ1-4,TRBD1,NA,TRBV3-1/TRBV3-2,TGTGCCAGCAGCCGTCGATCAGGGGGGAGTGAAAAACTGTTTTTT,CASSRRSGGSEKLFF
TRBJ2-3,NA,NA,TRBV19,TGTGCCAGTAGTCCAGGTTATACGCAGTATTTT,CASSPGYTQYF
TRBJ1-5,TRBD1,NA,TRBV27,TGTGCCAGCAGTTTAACAGGGGAAAATCAGCCCCAGCATTTT,CASSLTGENQPQHF
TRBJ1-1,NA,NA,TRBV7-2,TGTGCCAGCAGCCAACAACGGAACACTGAAGCTTTCTTT,CASSQQRNTEAFF
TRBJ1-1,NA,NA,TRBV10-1,TGCGCCAGCAGTTATGTTGAAGCTTTCTTT,CASSYVEAFF
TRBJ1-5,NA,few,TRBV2,TGTGCCAGCAGGATGGACAGCCGTCGATATAGCAATCAGCCCCAGCATTTT,CASRMDSRRYSNQPQHF
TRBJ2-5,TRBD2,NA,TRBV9,TGTGCCAGCAGCGTAGGGGGAAATAGCGGGAGCGAAGAGACCCAGTACTTC,CASSVGGNSGSEETQYF
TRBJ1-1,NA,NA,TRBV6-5,TGTGCCAGCAGTCCGGGGGGGAACACTGAAGCTTTCTTT,CASSPGGNTEAFF
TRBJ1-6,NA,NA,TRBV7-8,TGTGCCAGCAGCTTAGTACAGGGAGACTCCTATAATTCACCCCTCCACTTT,CASSLVQGDSYNSPLHF
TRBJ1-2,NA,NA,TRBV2,TGTGCCAGCAGTGAAGGGAGGAGACCCTATGGCTACACCTTC,CASSEGRRPYGYTF
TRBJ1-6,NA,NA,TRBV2,TGTGCCAGCAGAGTTACAGGACCCTATGATTCACCCCTCCACTTT,CASRVTGPYDSPLHF
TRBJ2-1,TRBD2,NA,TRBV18,TGTGCCAGCTCACCAGGAGGGACTAGCGGGATTGGTGAGCAGTTCTTC,CASSPGGTSGIGEQFF
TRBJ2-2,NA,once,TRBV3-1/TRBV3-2,TGTGCCAGCAGCCAATTACAGGGTCACGGGGAGCTGTTTTTT,CASSQLQGHGELFF